These 3 T cell receptor beta chains came from one sample sequenced in a study of T cell changes during pregnancy in multiple sclerosis. Measured with immunoSEQ multiplex PCR; TCRdb has only the in-frame clones, and not every one. The sample shows tens of thousands of clones, roughly nine tenths of them seen only once. The sequences come from CD4+ T cells from peripheral blood mononuclear cells, collected in the third trimester of pregnancy. The receptors here all came from a female donor in good health, enrolled as a control in a pregnancy study.

This rearrangement joins TRBV11-2 to TRBJ2-3, with D possibly being TRBD2 (6 bases). The V end was cut by 2 bases, the J end by 4 bases, with 16 bases between. The germline V gene encodes CDR1 SGHAT and CDR2 FQNNGV. The CDR3 is 16 residues long. The CDR3 spells CASSLKYSGRADTQYF. Here the CDR3 DNA reads TGTGCCAGCAGCTTAAAATATAGCGGCAGAGCAGATACGCAGTATTTT.

The rearrangement joins TRBV9 to TRBJ2-5, with D unclear. V shed 0 bases and J shed 1 base, with 7 bases lying between them. Per germline, CDR1 SGDLS and CDR2 YYNGEE. There are 14 residues in the CDR3. The CDR3: CASSVGGFQETQYF. CDR3 bases: TGTGCCAGCAGCGTAGGAGGTTTCCAAGAGACCCAGTACTTC.

The rearrangement uses TRBV30 and TRBJ2-5; the match to TRBD1 covers 7 bases. This CDR3 region has 10 residues. The germline gives CDR1 GTSNPN, CDR2 SVGIG (reference sequence). V lost 5 bases to trimming and J lost 10 bases; unmatched junction nucleotides: 4. CDR3 sequence (DNA): TGTGCCTGGGGAAGGACAGGCCAGTACTTC. Protein product: CAWGRTGQYF.